The present T cell receptor beta chain was sequenced within a study of CD8+CD57+ T cells in acquired aplastic anemia. In the case of this clonotype: A single base separates this from a much larger clone, so it may be a read error.

Flow cytometry had shown expanded CD8+CD57+ cells in the patients chosen for sequencing. Every patient was diagnosed with severe acquired aplastic anemia. Genomic DNA, serving as template, underwent TCR beta VDJ and CDR3 profiling. TCRdb recomputed calls from the reads with MiXCR, one row per CDR3 protein. This repertoire shows 450,000 to 600,000 distinct CDR3 sequences, around 30% found once; its top ten account for under 0.95%. Germline V gene data show CDR1 as DFQATT and CDR2 as SNEGSKA (reference sequence). V lost 4 bases, J lost 6 bases, and 16 bases lay in between. The CDR3 runs 13 residues. The origin of this receptor is a human donor with aplastic anemia. V and J are TRBV20-1 and TRBJ2-7, with D tentatively TRBD2 (6 bases). Sequencing was performed on sorted CD4+, CD8+, or CD8+CD57+ T cells (not recorded which) from PBMCs. CDR3 sequence reads: CSANRGTGGEQYF. CDR3 nucleotides: TGCAGTGCTAATCGAGGGACCGGGGGCGAGCAGTACTTC.